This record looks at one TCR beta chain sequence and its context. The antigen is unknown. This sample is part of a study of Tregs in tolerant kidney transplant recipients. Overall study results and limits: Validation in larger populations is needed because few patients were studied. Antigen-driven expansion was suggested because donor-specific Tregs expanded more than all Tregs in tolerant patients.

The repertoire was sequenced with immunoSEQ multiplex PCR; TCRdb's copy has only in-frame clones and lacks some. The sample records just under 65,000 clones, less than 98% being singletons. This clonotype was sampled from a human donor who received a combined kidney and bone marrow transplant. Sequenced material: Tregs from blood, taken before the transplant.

The CDR3 reads CASSIGGDAEKLFF. CDR3 bases: TGTGCCAGCTCCATAGGAGGTGACGCCGAAAAACTGTTTTTT. V usage is TRBV18 and J usage is TRBJ1-4; D remains ambiguous. Germline loops: CDR1 KGHSH, CDR2 LQKENI. The CDR3 extends over 14 amino acids. Trimming removed 6 bases at V and 8 bases at J, with 16 bases between.